This T cell receptor beta chain was captured by sequencing in a study of graft-versus-host responses after intestinal transplantation (dated by TCRdb to the early 2020s). As for the study more broadly: Multivisceral, liver-intestinal, or isolated intestinal transplants were received by the recipients. Every recipient was given anti-thymocyte globulin induction, followed by about three years of maintenance tacrolimus and steroids. After intestinal transplantation, graft-versus-host and host-versus-graft alloreactive T cell clones in the graft, circulation and bone marrow were tracked using bulk TCR-beta CDR3 sequencing. Alloreactive clones were identified by sequencing pre-transplant mixed lymphocyte reaction products and comparing them with unstimulated pre-transplant donor and recipient T cells. The cohort enrolled about two dozen intestinal transplant recipients, one of whom was a retransplant, and 3 patients without pretransplant specimens were excluded. A peak of at least 4% donor T cells among recipient peripheral blood mononuclear cells was the definition used for donor T cell macrochimerism. Samples from a few later patients were sequenced in-house on an Illumina MiSeq with MiXCR processing rather than by the commercial service.

V sheds 5 bases and J sheds 6 bases, leaving 14 bases between their ends. The CDR3 sequence holds 13 residues, the cysteine and phenylalanine included. Only the CDR3 DNA is retained, 39 bases long and in frame from the first base. The germline V gene (reference sequence) sets CDR1 to GTSNPN and CDR2 to SVGIG. Libraries came from the immunoSEQ multiplex PCR assay. For most patients, high-throughput TCR-beta CDR3 sequencing of genomic DNA was performed by Adaptive Biotechnologies. Per the authors' processing: TCR sequencing data for roughly 20 patients were retrieved from Adaptive's ImmunoSEQ software; three other patients were processed with MiXCR and VDJtools. Because the origin of CDR3 nucleotide sequences shared between donor and recipient could not be assigned, those sequences were removed. Alloreactive clones required at least 2-fold expansion over unstimulated cells and minimum CFSE-low frequency of 0.002% (template counts) or 0.001% (read counts). Clones detected in sequenced pre-transplant spleen, lymph node, or MLR CFSE-low populations of the donor or recipient were defined as mappable. Cumulative frequency of alloreactive clones was calculated as a percentage of all sequences weighted by copy number. TCRdb mirrors the immuneACCESS table, restricted to in-frame sequences. Some clones are absent from its copies; in checked studies, under half trace to an unresolved V gene, and the reason for the others is unknown. V and J calls plus clone size are reproduced from that table; the DNA served to infer D and trimming. The sample has some 25,000 clones on record, approximately 93% of them singletons. The leading ten clones occupy approximately 0.53% of the sample.

In the first month after transplant, blood samples were collected up to 4 times, and after that at least monthly when available. What the research found in general, with its limitations: Early after transplant, peak levels of circulating GvH clones were associated with declines in HvG clones. GvH clones were detected in recipient bone marrow, and some appeared earlier in ileal mucosa or blood, consistent with an intestinal mucosal origin. The conclusions were limited by the relatively low number and heterogeneity of the intestinal transplant patients. Patients with donor T cell macrochimerism had high GvH to HvG T cell clonal ratios in their allografts.

As regards this clone: Its antigen is currently not known. Base qualities were left out, and no much larger clone turns up one base away.

The sample was PBMCs, taken 18 days after transplant. Recombination joined TRBV30 with TRBJ1-3, with TRBD1 perhaps the D gene, on 5 matching bases. The receptor was derived from a human patient who received an intestinal transplant, so some T cells may come from the graft donor. CDR3 reads: CAWSDMVENTIYF. The sequence in DNA is TGTGCCTGGTCGGACATGGTGGAAAACACCATATATTTT.